One sample yielded the 13 T cell receptor beta chains listed below, sequenced in a study of CD8+CD57+ T cells in acquired aplastic anemia. CDR3 and TCR beta VDJ profiling relied on genomic DNA as the template. MiXCR was run by TCRdb on the reads, yielding one entry per CDR3 protein. The sample contains 35,000 to 45,000 distinct CDR3 sequences, 65% to 70% of which appear only once. Sequencing was carried out using sorted CD4+, CD8+, or CD8+CD57+ T cells (not recorded which) from PBMCs. The receptors come from a human donor in good health, serving as a control.

This clonotype has just a few counts. The V call is TRBV25-1, the J call TRBJ2-3, with D uncertain. The CDR3 is made up of 12 amino acids. V shed 4 bases and J shed 8 bases, with 10 bases lying between them. The germline V gene encodes CDR1 MGHDK and CDR2 SYGVNS. The DNA for the CDR3 is TGTGCCAGCAGTGCACAATACAGTACGCAGTATTTT. This gives the protein CASSAQYSTQYF.

The rearrangement links TRBV4-1 to TRBJ1-2, with 7 nucleotides matching TRBD1. This CDR3 contains 15 residues. Germline loops: CDR1 MGHRA, CDR2 YSYEKL. The J segment lost 6 bases and the V segment lost 0 bases, leaving 7 bases of the junction unmatched. The CDR3 region is CASSQEGTDSDGYTF. DNA of the CDR3: TGCGCCAGCAGCCAAGAGGGGACAGACAGCGATGGCTACACCTTC.

This clonotype was seen ten or more times. The rearrangement links TRBV20-1 to TRBJ1-5, with D perhaps TRBD1 (6 bases). V gave up 0 bases and J gave up 0 bases, with 12 bases separating them. CDR3 length: 16 residues. CDR1 and CDR2 (germline): DFQATT, SNEGSKA (reference sequence). The CDR3 loop is CSARDLGGDSNQPQHF. CDR3 coding DNA: TGCAGTGCTAGAGATTTAGGGGGGGATAGCAATCAGCCCCAGCATTTT.

V is TRBV10-3 and J is TRBJ1-1; TRBD1 matches 9 bases. Germline-derived CDR1 and CDR2 are ENHRY and SYGVKD. The CDR3 is 17 residues long. After removal of 5 bases from V and 1 base from J, the junction contained 11 bases not matched to a gene. The CDR3 loop is CAISPVLDRGKNTEAFF. CDR3 DNA sequence: TGTGCCATCAGTCCCGTCCTTGACAGGGGGAAGAACACTGAAGCTTTCTTT.

This clonotype qualifies as medium-sized. The CDR3: CATSGGEGIIYEQYF. The DNA for the CDR3 is TGTGCCACCAGTGGAGGGGAGGGGATAATCTACGAGCAGTACTTC. This chain uses TRBV19 with TRBJ2-7; TRBD2 matches at 7 bases. This CDR3 is built from 15 residues. J was trimmed by 3 bases and V by 10 bases; bases with no gene match: 15. CDR1 and CDR2 (germline): LNHDA, SQIVND (reference sequence).

The genes are TRBV9 and TRBJ2-3; TRBD1 agrees at 10 bases. Germline CDR1 SGDLS, CDR2 YYNGEE. CDR3 length equals 14 residues. The V and J ends lost 4 bases and 4 bases, in that order; junction bases with no gene match: 3. The CDR3 here is CASSPGQGSDTQYF. The CDR3 coding sequence is TGTGCCAGCAGCCCGGGACAGGGGTCAGATACGCAGTATTTT. Variable domain in full (rest from reference TRBV9 and TRBJ2-3): DSGVTQTPKHLITATGQRVTLRCSPRSGDLSVYWYQQSLDQGLQFLIQYYNGEERAKGNILERFSAQQFPDLHSELNLSSLELGDSALYFCASSPGQGSDTQYFGPGTRLTVL.

As for this clonotype: The conserved phenylalanine or tryptophan normally closing the CDR3 is absent here, so this likely arose from a read error. This sequence joins TRBV19 and TRBJ2-7; weak D call: TRBD1 (6 bases). The CDR3 has 13 residues. Trimming cost V 2 bases and J 3 bases, with 8 bases left between them. Germline-derived CDR1 and CDR2 are LNHDA and SQIVND (reference sequence). The CDR3 protein is CASSIRQDYEQYS. The CDR3 DNA reads TGTGCCAGTAGTATAAGACAGGACTACGAGCAGTACTCC.

The chain links TRBV10-3 to TRBJ2-7; D not certain. Germline CDR1 and CDR2: ENHRY and SYGVKD. V was cut by 0 bases and J by 2 bases, with 11 bases left in between. This CDR3 comprises 15 residues. CDR3 nucleotide sequence: TGTGCCATCAGTGAGTCGAAGACAAGCCCCTACGAGCAGTACTTC. This codes for CAISESKTSPYEQYF.

The chain joins TRBV10-3 to TRBJ1-1; D not certain. The CDR3 has 13 residues. The ends were cut back, 3 bases at V and 1 base at J, with 6 bases in the middle. Germline V gives CDR1 ENHRY, CDR2 SYGVKD. The CDR3 region has the DNA TGTGCCATCAGTGACTGGAGGAACACTGAAGCTTTCTTT. This sequence encodes CAISDWRNTEAFF.

A word on this clonotype: Likely a read error: the CDR3 ends without its conserved phenylalanine or tryptophan. The chain carries TRBV5-6 and TRBJ1-1; perhaps TRBD1 as D (5 bases). Germline values: CDR1 SGHDT, CDR2 YYEEEE. With 0 bases removed from V and 4 bases from J, the gap between germline ends came to 16 bases. The CDR3 contains 16 residues. CDR3 DNA: TGTGCCAGCAGCTTGGTTATCTGGGGGTCGAGCACTGAAGCTTTCCTT. It encodes CASSLVIWGSSTEAFL.

The V call is TRBV7-6, the J call TRBJ1-1; D possibly corresponds to TRBD1 (6 bases). The V gene's germline CDR1 is SGHVS and CDR2 FNYEAQ. Trimming took 1 base from V and 5 from J, leaving 11 bases between them. The CDR3 totals 14 residues. The CDR3 bases are TGTGCCAGCAGCTTAGTGAGGGGGAGAACTGAAGCTTTCTTT. Encoded protein: CASSLVRGRTEAFF.

The J gene is TRBJ2-7, the V gene TRBV19; 7 nucleotides match TRBD2. The CDR3 length is 16 residues. CDR1 LNHDA and CDR2 SQIVND come from the germline V gene (reference sequence). After removal of 0 bases from V and 2 bases from J, the junction contained 7 bases not matched to a gene. CDR3 DNA sequence: TGTGCCAGTAGTATAGATCGGCTAGCGGCAGCCTACGAGCAGTACTTC. Protein: CASSIDRLAAAYEQYF.

This chain connects TRBV12-3 or TRBV12-4 to TRBJ1-6, with D maybe TRBD1 (5 bases). CDR3 length equals 15 residues. The V and J ends lost 5 bases and 7 bases respectively, with 15 bases between them. CDR3 amino acids: CASSGTGGENSPLHF. CDR3 DNA sequence: TGTGCCAGCAGTGGGACGGGGGGGGAAAATTCACCCCTCCACTTT.